The 27 T cell receptor beta chains below all came from one sample that was sequenced in a study of stem cell transplantation in POMP-related autoinflammatory disease. The table came from immunoSEQ multiplex PCR; TCRdb's copy has only in-frame clones and leaves some out. The data hold 9,500 to 10,000 clones, with about 85% observed a single time. Specimen: CD4+ T cells from PBMCs, collected after stem cell transplantation. The receptors were gathered from a human patient with POMP-related autoinflammation and immune dysregulation (PRAID). Some T cells here may be from the graft donor.

The chain has TRBV5-1 and TRBJ2-7; perhaps TRBD1 as D (7 bases). The germline V and J ends were trimmed by 4 bases and 3 bases, with 17 bases remaining between them. This CDR3 has 15 amino acids. Germline-derived CDR1 and CDR2 are SGHRS and YFSETQ. CDR3 loop: CASSPTTGTGYEQYF. The CDR3 region has the DNA TGCGCCAGCAGCCCCACGACAGGGACTGGCTACGAGCAGTACTTC.

The chain employs TRBV19 and TRBJ2-1; perhaps TRBD1 as D (6 bases). The CDR3 is 12 residues long. Germline-derived CDR1 and CDR2 are LNHDA and SQIVND (reference sequence). Deletions cut 6 bases from V and 6 bases from J, with 9 bases between. Here the CDR3 reads CASRYRANEQFF. CDR3 bases: TGTGCCAGTAGATACAGGGCCAATGAGCAGTTCTTC. Combining the CDR3 with reference TRBV19 and TRBJ2-1 gives the whole variable domain DGGITQSPKYLFRKEGQNVTLSCEQNLNHDAMYWYRQDPGQGLRLIYYSQIVNDFQKGDIAEGYSVSREKKESFPLTVTSAQKNPTAFYLCASRYRANEQFFGPGTRLTVL.

V is TRBV7-9 and J is TRBJ2-5; TRBD2 might be the D (6 bases). The CDR3 is 15 residues long. V was pared by 5 bases and J by 5 bases, with 18 bases between. The V gene's germline CDR1 is SEHNR and CDR2 FQNEAQ (reference sequence). In DNA form, the CDR3 reads TGTGCCAGCAGCGCAACCGGGAGAAATAGGGAGACCCAGTACTTC. Amino acid sequence: CASSATGRNRETQYF. Supplemented by reference TRBV7-9 and TRBJ2-5, the full variable domain reads DTGVSQNPRHKITKRGQNVTFRCDPISEHNRLYWYRQTLGQGPEFLTYFQNEAQLEKSRLLSDRFSAERPKGSFSTLEIQRTEQGDSAMYLCASSATGRNRETQYFGPGTRLLVL.

The chain carries TRBV11-2 and TRBJ2-1; tentative D call: TRBD2 (7 bases). The length of the CDR3 is 16 residues. Germline-derived CDR1 and CDR2 are SGHAT and FQNNGV. Trimming pared 5 bases from V and 7 bases from J, leaving 21 bases between. The CDR3 is CASSGFNGGGGNEQFF. The CDR3 nucleotides are TGTGCCAGCAGCGGTTTTAATGGGGGAGGGGGGAATGAGCAGTTCTTC.

The genes are TRBV10-3 and TRBJ1-1; TRBD1 matches at 11 bases. The CDR3 has 14 residues. The germline gives CDR1 ENHRY, CDR2 SYGVKD. V dropped 6 bases and J dropped 3; count of bases not matched to a gene: 3. The CDR3 region has the DNA TGTGCCATCAGCTGGGACAGGGGGGACACTGAAGCTTTCTTT. This gives the protein CAISWDRGDTEAFF.

The chain employs TRBV19 and TRBJ1-2; D is uncertain. Germline loops: CDR1 LNHDA, CDR2 SQIVND (reference sequence). V gave up 1 base and J gave up 4 bases, with 10 bases separating them. This CDR3 spans 14 amino acids. CDR3 protein: CASSIAPSRYGYTF. In DNA, the CDR3 is TGTGCCAGTAGTATAGCCCCGTCCCGCTATGGCTACACCTTC. Combining the CDR3 with reference TRBV19 and TRBJ1-2 gives the whole variable domain DGGITQSPKYLFRKEGQNVTLSCEQNLNHDAMYWYRQDPGQGLRLIYYSQIVNDFQKGDIAEGYSVSREKKESFPLTVTSAQKNPTAFYLCASSIAPSRYGYTFGSGTRLTVV.

The chain is built from TRBV6-6 and TRBJ2-3; 9 bases align to TRBD2. Germline CDR1 MNHNY, CDR2 SVGAGI (reference sequence). The V and J ends lost 5 bases and 4 bases, in that order; junction bases with no gene match: 16. CDR3 length: 18 amino acids. The CDR3 region has the DNA TGTGCCAGCAGTCCCGTCCATCGGGCTAGCGGGGAACCAGATACGCAGTATTTT. Protein product: CASSPVHRASGEPDTQYF.

Regarding this clone: The CDR3 end shows no conserved phenylalanine or tryptophan, and so a read error is likely. This chain uses TRBV12-3 or TRBV12-4 with TRBJ1-6, with D perhaps TRBD1 (6 bases). Deletions cut 6 bases from V and 6 bases from J, with 9 bases between. CDR3 size: 13 residues. In DNA form, the CDR3 reads TGTGCCAGCAGCATACAGGGTAATTCACCCCTCCACTCT. Protein product: CASSIQGNSPLHS.

The V and J genes are TRBV27 and TRBJ2-1; TRBD2 is a possible D gene (5 bases). The CDR3 has 15 amino acids. CDR1 is MNHEY and CDR2 is SMNVEV in the germline V gene (reference sequence). Trimming took off 6 bases at V and 8 bases at J, with 20 bases between the two ends. The CDR3 is CASSLVAGGVDEQFF. DNA of the CDR3: TGTGCCAGCAGCCTAGTGGCGGGCGGCGTGGATGAGCAGTTCTTC.

This chain links TRBV3-1 (or the pseudogene TRBV3-2) with TRBJ2-1, with 7 bases fitting TRBD2. Trimming removed 3 bases from V and 3 bases from J; junction bases left unmatched: 5. The germline V gene encodes CDR1 LGHDT and CDR2 YNNKEL (reference sequence). The CDR3 consists of 15 residues. The CDR3 region has the DNA TGTGCCAGCAGCCACCAGCGGGACCGCTACAATGAGCAGTTCTTC. Protein product: CASSHQRDRYNEQFF.

The J gene is TRBJ2-1, the V gene TRBV7-2; TRBD2 matches 7 bases. This CDR3 contains 15 residues. The V gene end was trimmed by 3 bases and the J gene end by 6 bases; junction bases not matched to a gene: 8. From germline, CDR1 is SGHTA and CDR2 FQGNSA. The CDR3 loop reads CASSLRRGDSNEQFF. CDR3 DNA sequence: TGTGCCAGCAGCTTGAGACGGGGGGACTCCAATGAGCAGTTCTTC. The full variable domain, completed using reference TRBV7-2 and TRBJ2-1, is GAGVSQSPSNKVTEKGKDVELRCDPISGHTALYWYRQSLGQGLEFLIYFQGNSAPDKSGLPSDRFSAERTGGSVSTLTIQRTQQEDSAVYLCASSLRRGDSNEQFFGPGTRLTVL.

The chain joins TRBV10-3 to TRBJ2-7; TRBD2 agrees at 9 bases. The V and J ends lost 6 bases and 2 bases, in that order; junction bases with no gene match: 5. In germline, CDR1 is ENHRY, CDR2 SYGVKD. The CDR3 totals 14 residues. CDR3 loop: CAIRKAGGPYEQYF. DNA of the CDR3: TGTGCCATCAGGAAGGCGGGAGGGCCCTACGAGCAGTACTTC.

This clone was seen only a few times. J is TRBJ2-1 and V is TRBV10-2, with TRBD1 identical over 9 bases. This CDR3 has 17 residues. Unmatched junction bases numbered 6, after V lost 3 bases and J lost 0 bases. CDR1 and CDR2 from the germline V gene are WSHSY and SAAADI. CDR3 coding DNA: TGCGCCAGCAGTGAATTTGGGACAGGGTTCTCCTACAATGAGCAGTTCTTC. This translates into CASSEFGTGFSYNEQFF.

The chain employs TRBV7-8 and TRBJ2-1, with 7 bases that match TRBD1. Per germline, CDR1 SGHVS and CDR2 FQNEAQ. The CDR3 is made up of 15 amino acids. V shed 4 bases and J 2 bases; nucleotides not matched to a gene: 5. The CDR3 region is CASSSDRATYNEQFF. In DNA, the CDR3 is TGTGCCAGCAGCTCAGACAGGGCTACCTACAATGAGCAGTTCTTC.

The V gene is TRBV30, the J gene TRBJ1-2; the match to TRBD1 covers 7 bases. Germline V lookup: CDR1 GTSNPN, CDR2 SVGIG (reference sequence). The V segment lost 1 base and the J segment 7 bases; nucleotides outside the gene matches: 12. This CDR3 spans 15 amino acids. In DNA, the CDR3 is TGTGCCTGGAGTGAAATCCGACAGGGAGTAGGTGGCTACACCTTC. It codes for CAWSEIRQGVGGYTF.

The V gene is TRBV23-1, the J gene TRBJ2-7, with D perhaps TRBD1 or TRBD2 (5 bases each). TRBV23-1 has ORF status, its function being uncertain. Trimming took 4 bases from V and 4 from J, leaving 20 bases between them. The CDR3 has 16 residues. CDR3 loop: CASSLRGWIHKYEQYF. The DNA for the CDR3 is TGCGCCAGCAGTCTACGGGGCTGGATTCATAAGTACGAGCAGTACTTC.

This clone was detected only once. This chain uses TRBV30 with TRBJ1-4, with TRBD1 matching over 9 bases. The CDR3 loop spans 18 amino acids. Germline V CDR1 and CDR2: GTSNPN, SVGIG (reference sequence). With V trimmed by 0 bases and J by 5 bases, 13 bases remained unmatched. The CDR3 reads CAWSVPILFGTGNEKLFF. CDR3 nucleotides: TGTGCCTGGAGTGTACCAATTCTATTCGGGACAGGGAATGAAAAACTGTTTTTT.

The chain uses TRBV5-4 and TRBJ2-7; no firm D call. Germline lookup yields CDR1 SGHNT and CDR2 YYREEE (reference sequence). CDR3 length: 12 residues. Trimming took 0 bases from V and 3 from J, leaving 4 bases between them. CDR3 protein: CASSLGYYEQYF. The DNA of the CDR3 is TGTGCCAGCAGCTTGGGTTACTACGAGCAGTACTTC. The full variable domain, rest sourced from reference TRBV5-4 and TRBJ2-7, is ETGVTQSPTHLIKTRGQQVTLRCSSQSGHNTVSWYQQALGQGPQFIFQYYREEENGRGNFPPRFSGLQFPNYSSELNVNALELDDSALYLCASSLGYYEQYFGPGTRLTVT.

This chain uses TRBV7-2 with TRBJ2-1; 12 nucleotides agree with TRBD2. The V gene end was trimmed by 5 bases and the J gene end by 8 bases; junction bases not matched to a gene: 7. The CDR3 is made up of 15 amino acids. Germline V lookup: CDR1 SGHTA, CDR2 FQGNSA. The CDR3 nucleotides read TGTGCCAGCAGCCTCCAGACTAGCGGGGGTGATGAGCAGTTCTTC. It is translated as CASSLQTSGGDEQFF.

This clone was seen a few times. The gene calls are TRBV14 and TRBJ1-2; D is unclear. Trimming took 0 bases from V and 4 from J, leaving 12 bases between them. The CDR3 spans 15 residues. Germline CDR1 reads SGHDN; CDR2 reads FVKESK. The CDR3 sequence: CASSQEGKGVYGYTF. The CDR3 nucleotides read TGTGCCAGCAGCCAAGAGGGGAAGGGTGTCTATGGCTACACCTTC.

V gene TRBV9 combines with J gene TRBJ2-5, with TRBD2 identical over 13 bases. The germline CDR1 and CDR2 sequences are SGDLS and YYNGEE. Trimming took 2 bases from V and 5 from J; bases not matched to a gene: 12. This CDR3 has 18 amino acids. CDR3: CASSVDLGLAGVDETQYF. The CDR3 DNA sequence: TGTGCCAGCAGCGTCGACTTAGGACTAGCGGGAGTAGATGAGACCCAGTACTTC. The whole variable domain, filled in from reference TRBV9 and TRBJ2-5, reads DSGVTQTPKHLITATGQRVTLRCSPRSGDLSVYWYQQSLDQGLQFLIQYYNGEERAKGNILERFSAQQFPDLHSELNLSSLELGDSALYFCASSVDLGLAGVDETQYFGPGTRLLVL.

This chain connects TRBV7-6 to TRBJ1-4; D is unclear. Germline assignment: CDR1 SGHVS and CDR2 FNYEAQ. The V end lost 6 bases, the J end lost 4 bases, and 9 bases lay between the germline ends. CDR3 length: 13 residues. The chain's CDR3 is CASRHSINEKLFF. The CDR3 DNA reads TGTGCCAGCAGACACTCCATTAATGAAAAACTGTTTTTT.

The chain couples TRBV5-1 to TRBJ2-5; 7 bases fit TRBD2. V trimming: 4 bases; J trimming: 2 bases; junction bases outside the gene matches: 8. The CDR3 length is 15 residues. CDR1 SGHRS and CDR2 YFSETQ come from the germline V gene. In nucleotides, the CDR3 is TGCGCCAGCAGCCCGGCACAGCGGGGTCAAGAGACCCAGTACTTC. This encodes CASSPAQRGQETQYF.

This clone was seen a handful of times. The chain couples TRBV9 to TRBJ1-6; D call uncertain. Germline loops: CDR1 SGDLS, CDR2 YYNGEE. Trimming shortened V by 1 base and J by 7 bases, and 9 bases separated the two germline ends. The CDR3 runs 14 residues. CDR3: CASSVRRMNSPLHF. Here the CDR3 DNA reads TGTGCCAGCAGCGTAAGGCGAATGAATTCACCCCTCCACTTT.

This clone is judged large. The V gene is TRBV5-1, the J gene TRBJ1-5, with 7 bases aligning to TRBD1. The germline CDR1 and CDR2 sequences are SGHRS and YFSETQ. V shed 0 bases, J shed 6 bases, and the junction held 9 bases outside the gene matches. This CDR3 spans 16 amino acids. The CDR3 region has the DNA TGCGCCAGCAGCTTGGGGGACCACCAGGGGGGTCAGCCCCAGCATTTT. Amino acids: CASSLGDHQGGQPQHF.

The chain uses TRBV12-3 or TRBV12-4 and TRBJ1-1, with a possible D match to TRBD1 (5 bases). V was cut by 7 bases and J by 7 bases, with 16 bases left in between. This CDR3 spans 13 amino acids. As DNA, the CDR3 is TGTGCCAGCACTCCTTCCGAGGGGCTTGAAGCTTTCTTT. It translates to CASTPSEGLEAFF.

The J gene is TRBJ2-1, the V gene TRBV9; the match to TRBD1 covers 9 bases. This CDR3 has 15 residues. Trimming removed 8 bases from V and 3 bases from J; junction bases left unmatched: 9. From germline, CDR1 is SGDLS and CDR2 YYNGEE. The chain's CDR3 is CASSPGTGNYNEQFF. As DNA, the CDR3 is TGTGCCAGTAGTCCAGGGACAGGGAACTACAATGAGCAGTTCTTC.